The rows below give T cell receptor beta chains drawn from one sample of a study of T cell responses to AZD1222 COVID-19 vaccine. Assay: immunoSEQ multiplex PCR; the TCRdb copy retains only in-frame clones and omits some. The repertoire holds under 150,000 clones, about 91% seen once, with 9% to 9.5% in the top ten. The sample was peripheral blood, taken 28 days after the second AZD1222 dose. These receptor sequences come from an adult who received the AZD1222 COVID-19 vaccine. Each CDR3 is given with its conserved first and last residue. The D gene is left open where the match is weak. The size of a clone is reported for some rows only, either as once, few or many, or as a class for expanded clones.

J: TRBJ1-1
V: TRBV4-1
D: NA
size: NA
CDR3: CASSQEGWEREVTEAFF
DNA: TGCGCCAGCAGCCAAGAGGGATGGGAGAGGGAGGTCACTGAAGCTTTCTTT

J: TRBJ1-2
V: TRBV5-6
D: NA
size: NA
CDR3: CASNLLQENYGYTF
DNA: TGTGCCAGCAACTTACTCCAGGAGAACTATGGCTACACCTTC

J: TRBJ1-1
V: TRBV4-1
D: TRBD1
size: few
CDR3: CASSHLTGWAFF
DNA: TGCGCCAGCAGCCATCTGACAGGGTGGGCTTTCTTT

J: TRBJ1-3
V: TRBV11-2
D: NA
size: NA
CDR3: CASSPSTIGNTIYF
DNA: TGTGCCAGCAGCCCCTCAACGATCGGAAACACCATATATTTT

J: TRBJ1-6
V: TRBV30
D: NA
size: NA
CDR3: CAWNSVNSPLHF
DNA: TGTGCCTGGAATTCAGTTAATTCACCCCTCCACTTT

J: TRBJ1-2
V: TRBV6-6
D: NA
size: NA
CDR3: CASRNDQTRGYTF
DNA: TGTGCCAGCAGAAACGACCAAACGCGGGGCTACACCTTC

J: TRBJ2-2
V: TRBV2
D: TRBD1
size: NA
CDR3: CASSESVTGPDTGELFF
DNA: TGTGCCAGCAGTGAGAGCGTGACAGGGCCGGACACCGGGGAGCTGTTTTTT

J: TRBJ2-1
V: TRBV11-3
D: TRBD2
size: NA
CDR3: CASSLNGGALEQFF
DNA: TGTGCCAGCAGCTTAAACGGGGGGGCCCTAGAGCAGTTCTTC

J: TRBJ2-1
V: TRBV30
D: TRBD2
size: NA
CDR3: CAWGGRPHNEQFF
DNA: TGTGCCTGGGGCGGGAGGCCCCACAATGAGCAGTTCTTC

J: TRBJ1-1
V: TRBV11-2
D: NA
size: NA
CDR3: CASSFINRGQAFF
DNA: TGTGCCAGCAGCTTCATAAATCGGGGCCAAGCTTTCTTT

J: TRBJ2-7
V: TRBV7-9
D: TRBD2
size: NA
CDR3: CASSLSGRAYEQYF
DNA: TGTGCCAGCAGTCTTAGCGGGAGGGCCTACGAGCAGTACTTC

J: TRBJ2-7
V: TRBV10-2
D: TRBD2
size: NA
CDR3: CASSGKGGYEQYF
DNA: TGCGCCAGCAGTGGGAAGGGAGGGTACGAGCAGTACTTC

J: TRBJ1-5
V: TRBV10-3
D: NA
size: NA
CDR3: CAISEGQGRQPQHF
DNA: TGTGCCATCAGTGAGGGGCAGGGGAGACAGCCCCAGCATTTT

J: TRBJ2-1
V: TRBV5-1
D: TRBD1
size: NA
CDR3: CASSLVGQGVGEQFF
DNA: TGCGCCAGCAGCTTGGTGGGCCAGGGGGTCGGTGAGCAGTTCTTC

J: TRBJ1-2
V: TRBV29-1
D: NA
size: few
CDR3: CSVEAGGYGYTF
DNA: TGCAGCGTTGAGGCAGGTGGCTATGGCTACACCTTC

J: TRBJ2-7
V: TRBV11-2
D: NA
size: NA
CDR3: CASSLGLPYEQYF
DNA: TGTGCCAGCAGCTTGGGACTCCCCTACGAGCAGTACTTC